This T cell receptor beta chain stems from a study of graft-versus-host responses after intestinal transplantation. Study-level background: Grafts that recipients had were multivisceral, liver-intestinal, or isolated intestinal transplants.

In its sample, this clone was seen once. Its specificity is unknown. The V and J ends lost 3 bases and 7 bases respectively, with 15 bases between them. Germline values: CDR1 MGHRA, CDR2 YSYEKL. The CDR3 covers 15 residues. Assay used: immunoSEQ multiplex PCR; TCRdb lists only in-frame clones, some missing. The sample has 100,000 to 110,000 clones; about 90% are singletons. The receptor was isolated from a human donor who was the organ donor for an intestinal transplant. The chain uses TRBV4-1 and TRBJ1-4; D possibly corresponds to TRBD1 (6 bases). The sample consisted of unstimulated CD4+ T cells sorted from spleen or lymph node cells, taken before transplant. CDR3 in DNA: TGCGCCAGCAGCCAGAAGGGGGGGTTGGTTGAAAAACTGTTTTTT. Its translation: CASSQKGGLVEKLFF.